This T cell receptor beta chain was found in a study of early T cells in non-severe SARS-CoV-2 infection. The CDR3 spans 11 residues. CDR1 is DFQATT, CDR2 SNEGSKA, per germline (reference sequence). With 6 bases removed from V and 6 bases from J, the gap between germline ends came to 8 bases. MiXCR, run by TCRdb on the 5' RACE reads, gives a single entry per CDR3 protein. The table lists 35,000 to 40,000 distinct CDR3 sequences, about 5.6% of them singletons. This clonotype was seen only a few times. Sample: whole blood. This receptor was identified in an adult who was a healthcare worker with PCR-confirmed SARS-CoV-2 infection or an uninfected control (not recorded which). The chain couples TRBV20-1 to TRBJ1-4; D not certain. CDR3 sequence (DNA): TGCAGTGCCGAGCGCGATGAAAAACTGTTTTTT. Encoded protein: CSAERDEKLFF.